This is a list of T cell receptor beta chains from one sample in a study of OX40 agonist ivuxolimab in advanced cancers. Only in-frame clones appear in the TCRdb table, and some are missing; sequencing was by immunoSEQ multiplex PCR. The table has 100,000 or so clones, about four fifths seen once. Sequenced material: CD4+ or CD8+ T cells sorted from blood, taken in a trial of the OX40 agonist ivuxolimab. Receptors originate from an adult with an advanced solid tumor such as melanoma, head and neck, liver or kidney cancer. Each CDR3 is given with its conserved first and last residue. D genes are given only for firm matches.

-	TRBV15	CATSREGFLAKNIQYF
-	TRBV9	CASSVLSGANVLTF
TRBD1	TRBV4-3	CASSQALGQGNQPQHF
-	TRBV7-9	CASSEQDQSVGGELFF
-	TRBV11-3	CASSLGSGEQYF
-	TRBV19	CASSFSTTAFGYTF
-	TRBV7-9	CASNQNEGTEQFF
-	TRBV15	CATSSAGQGNTIYF
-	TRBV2	CASRKAGLVYEQYF
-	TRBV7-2	CASSPSYEQYF
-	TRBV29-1	CSVRHTVSGNTIYF
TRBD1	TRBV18	CASSPDRVANYGYTF
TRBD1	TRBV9	CASSKPSGTGSNEQFF
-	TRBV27	CASRSQGMGTDTQYF
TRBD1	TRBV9	CASSFSGTGMAGYTF
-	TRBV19	CASTLNGDHDTQYF
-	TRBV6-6	CASSFFMAETQYF
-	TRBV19	CASSTLLSGPKYEQYF
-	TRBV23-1	CASSRLYGYTF
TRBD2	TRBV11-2	CASSLTSGGARYNEQFF
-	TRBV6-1	CASSETVNTEAFF
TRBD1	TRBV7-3	CASSQGNRGPGTSYEQYF
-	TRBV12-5	CASGLPRGAGVTEAFF
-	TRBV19	CASSIMEGRHEQYF
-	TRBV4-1	CASSQTGRGYTEAFF
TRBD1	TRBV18	CASSPQGQPNEKLFF
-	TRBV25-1	CASRPKGSAGNTIYF
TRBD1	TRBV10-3	CAISQTGVGEAFF
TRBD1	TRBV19	CASSTGTGISQYSNQPQHF
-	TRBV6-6	CASRPGGERSIYF
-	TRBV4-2	CASSQNRGEQAFF
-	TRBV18	CASSPIDTQYF
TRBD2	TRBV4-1	CASSQLAGGPNDDEQFF
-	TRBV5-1	CASSPRTGGVEQYF
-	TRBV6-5	CASSYSADRDTEAFF
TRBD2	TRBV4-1	CASSMGLAGGSTDTQYF
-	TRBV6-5	CASTDGNRGIYEQYF
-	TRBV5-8	CASSLRPGPYQPQHF
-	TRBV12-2	CAGRGRLGAGVRSYEQYF
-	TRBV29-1	CSAQTGIYYEQYF
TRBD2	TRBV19	CASSPAAGLAGGTLRDEQFF
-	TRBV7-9	CASSFYQGSALLTDTQYF
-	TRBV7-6	CASSPRQGTTYGYTF
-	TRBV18	CASSPREFDTAYGYTF
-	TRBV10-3	CAISESRAQGTF
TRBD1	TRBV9	CASSAGTGTYEQYF
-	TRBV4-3	CASSPGLTGGTDTQYF
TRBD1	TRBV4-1	CASSQGGDRDTGYTF
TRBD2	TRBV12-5	CASGFAGVPGLAGEGSYNEQFF
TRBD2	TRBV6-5	CATSGLAGGETQYF
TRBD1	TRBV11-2	CASSFSPTGGGPQETQYF
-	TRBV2	CATSSLGFANEQYF
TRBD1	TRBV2	CASCKETGNSPLHF
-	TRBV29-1	CSVAVGDYGYTF